These T cell receptor beta chains were read from a single sample in a study of breast tumors, draining lymph nodes, adjacent tissues. TCRdb independently ran MiXCR on the multiplex PCR reads; one entry per CDR3 protein. The sample includes under 250,000 distinct CDR3 sequences, approximately 31% of them seen just once. Sequenced material: axillary lymph node tissue. The receptors stem from a female donor with breast cancer. Some clones in this sample may be carry-over from other donors' samples. CDR3s include the opening cysteine and the closing phenylalanine or tryptophan. The D gene is left open where the match is weak. Clone size is given for some rows only: seen once, a few or many times, or a class if the clone is expanded.

d_gene	v_gene	len	abundance	j_gene	CDR3nt	CDR3aa
-	TRBV6-2/TRBV6-3	15	-	TRBJ1-2	TGTGCCAGCAGTCACCAGACAACTTCCGGCTATGGCTACACCTTC	CASSHQTTSGYGYTF
-	TRBV7-2	13	-	TRBJ2-2	TGTGCCAGCAGCCAACTTATTACTGGGGAGTTGTTTTTT	CASSQLITGELFF
-	TRBV12-3/TRBV12-4	16	-	TRBJ1-1	TGTGCCAGCAGTTTAGAGGGCTCGGCAGTGAACACTGAAGCTTTCTTT	CASSLEGSAVNTEAFF
-	TRBV20-1	14	many	TRBJ1-2	TGCAGTGCTCCTTGGGTGGGGGGAGTGGATGGCTACACCTTC	CSAPWVGGVDGYTF
-	TRBV11-2	14	many	TRBJ1-6	TGTGCCAGCGGGGAACGCTCCTATAATTCACCCCTCCACTTT	CASGERSYNSPLHF
-	TRBV7-9	17	-	TRBJ1-2	TGTGCCAGCAGCTTATCGGCTAGCCCTAAGGAGCAGGGTGGCTACACCTTC	CASSLSASPKEQGGYTF
-	TRBV5-1	13	-	TRBJ1-6	TGCGCCAGCAGAGGAGGGCGTAATTCACCCCTCCACTTT	CASRGGRNSPLHF
TRBD2	TRBV24-1	16	many	TRBJ2-7	TGTGCCACCAGTACCCCCGGGACTAGCGGAACCTACGAGCAGTACTTC	CATSTPGTSGTYEQYF
TRBD2	TRBV7-3	19	-	TRBJ2-2	TGTGCCAGCAGCCCCACCCCACGGACTAGCGGGAGGGTCCCCGGGGAGCTGTTTTTT	CASSPTPRTSGRVPGELFF
-	TRBV30	13	many	TRBJ1-4	TGTGCCTGGAGGCCCACAGGGAATGAAAAACTGTTTTTT	CAWRPTGNEKLFF
-	TRBV3-1	15	many	TRBJ1-4	TGTGCCAGCAGCCAAGGGAATGCTGCTAATGAAAAACTGTTTTTT	CASSQGNAANEKLFF
-	TRBV19	19	many	TRBJ1-4	TGTGCCAGTAGTCCCAGACCCCTCGGACGATTGGGCGGACTTGAAAAACTGTTTTTT	CASSPRPLGRLGGLEKLFF
-	TRBV5-1	13	few	TRBJ1-1	TGCGCCAGCAGAGATCTCGGGGTCACTGAAGCTTTCTTT	CASRDLGVTEAFF
-	TRBV7-8	12	many	TRBJ2-5	TGTGCCAGCAGCTTATCATCAGAGACCCAGTACTTC	CASSLSSETQYF
-	TRBV3-1	12	many	TRBJ2-3	TGTGCCAGCAGTCTTTTAACAGATACGCAGTATTTT	CASSLLTDTQYF
TRBD2	TRBV6-5	13	few	TRBJ2-7	TGTGCCAGCAGTCACGGGACTAGCGGCGAGCAGTACTTC	CASSHGTSGEQYF
-	TRBV28	12	many	TRBJ2-5	TGTGCCAGCAGTTCGGGGGAAGAGACCCAGTACTTC	CASSSGEETQYF